One T cell receptor (beta chain) is described in this entry. Germline and junction disagree at one end, which may indicate a read error. These data originate in a study of tumor and adjacent non-tumor tissue in lung cancer. The template was RNA from unsorted bulk tissue. Three rounds of nested PCR, following a modified ARM-PCR protocol, produced the TCRbeta library. TCRdb analysed the multiplex PCR reads with MiXCR anew, one entry per CDR3 protein. The repertoire has 69,000 or so distinct CDR3 sequences, roughly 72% of them found once; the top ten carry approximately 28%. The CDR3 is 15 residues long. Germline lookup yields CDR1 ENHRY and CDR2 SYGVKD.

The V gene is TRBV10-3, the J gene TRBJ2-1; TRBD2 is a possible D gene (5 bases). Source material: lung tumor tissue. The clonotype was recovered from a man aged 55-75 years with non-small cell lung cancer. The CDR3 nucleotides read TGTGTCATCAGTGAGTCTAGCCACTTAGGGAATGAGCAGTTCTTC. It codes for CVISESSHLGNEQFF.